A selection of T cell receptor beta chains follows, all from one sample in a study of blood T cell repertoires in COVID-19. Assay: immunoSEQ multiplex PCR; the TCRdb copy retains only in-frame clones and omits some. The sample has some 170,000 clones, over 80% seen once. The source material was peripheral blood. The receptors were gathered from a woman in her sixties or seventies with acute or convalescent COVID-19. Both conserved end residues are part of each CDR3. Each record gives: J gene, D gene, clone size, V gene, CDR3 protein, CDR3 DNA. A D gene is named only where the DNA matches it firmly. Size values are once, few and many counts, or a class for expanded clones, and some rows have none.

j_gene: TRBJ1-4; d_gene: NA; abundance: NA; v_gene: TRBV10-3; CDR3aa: CAISVAQGRGEKLFF; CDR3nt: TGTGCCATCAGTGTCGCACAGGGAAGGGGCGAAAAACTGTTTTTT
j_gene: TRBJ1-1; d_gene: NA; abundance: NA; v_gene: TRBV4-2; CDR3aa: CASSPQGRGTNTEAFF; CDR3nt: TGTGCCAGCAGCCCACAAGGACGGGGTACGAACACTGAAGCTTTCTTT
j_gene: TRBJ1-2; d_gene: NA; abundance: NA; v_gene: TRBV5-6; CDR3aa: CASSLSGGGAYGYTF; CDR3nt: TGTGCCAGCAGCTTGTCAGGTGGGGGCGCCTATGGCTACACCTTC
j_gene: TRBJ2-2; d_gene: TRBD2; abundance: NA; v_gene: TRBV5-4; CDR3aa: CASSFELAGTGELFF; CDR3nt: TGTGCCAGCAGCTTCGAACTAGCGGGAACCGGGGAGCTGTTTTTT
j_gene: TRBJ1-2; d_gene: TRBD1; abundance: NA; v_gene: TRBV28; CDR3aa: CASSLSDRGEVHGYTF; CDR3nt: TGTGCCAGCAGTTTATCGGACAGGGGAGAAGTCCATGGCTACACCTTC
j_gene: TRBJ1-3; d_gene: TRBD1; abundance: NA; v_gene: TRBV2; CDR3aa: CASNTGAISGNTIYF; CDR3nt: TGTGCCAGCAACACAGGGGCTATCTCTGGAAACACCATATATTTT
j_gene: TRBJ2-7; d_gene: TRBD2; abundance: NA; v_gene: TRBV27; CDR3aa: CASRLSGSGYEQYF; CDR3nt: TGTGCCAGCCGCCTAAGCGGGAGCGGGTACGAGCAGTACTTC
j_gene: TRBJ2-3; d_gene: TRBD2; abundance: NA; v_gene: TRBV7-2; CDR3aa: CASSSSYEGRVKYF; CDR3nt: TGTGCCAGCAGTTCGTCCTATGAGGGGAGGGTTAAGTATTTT
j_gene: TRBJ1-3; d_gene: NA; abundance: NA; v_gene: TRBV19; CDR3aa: CASSIDYRESNTIYF; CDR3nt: TGTGCCAGTAGTATAGACTACAGGGAGTCGAACACCATATATTTT
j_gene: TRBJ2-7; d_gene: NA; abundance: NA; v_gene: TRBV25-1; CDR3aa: CASSRSGGYEQYF; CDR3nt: TGTGCCAGCAGCCGAAGTGGCGGCTACGAGCAGTACTTC
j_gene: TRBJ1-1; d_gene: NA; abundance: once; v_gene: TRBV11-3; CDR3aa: CASSLQEVPMNTEAFF; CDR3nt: TGTGCCAGCAGCCTCCAGGAGGTACCGATGAACACTGAAGCTTTCTTT
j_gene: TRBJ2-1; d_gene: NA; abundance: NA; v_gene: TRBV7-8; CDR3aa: CASSLSPYNEQFF; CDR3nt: TGTGCCAGCAGCTTGAGCCCCTACAATGAGCAGTTCTTC
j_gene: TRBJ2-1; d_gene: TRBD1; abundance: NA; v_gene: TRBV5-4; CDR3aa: CASSPGTVQNEQFF; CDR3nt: TGTGCCAGCAGCCCCGGGACAGTCCAGAATGAGCAGTTCTTC
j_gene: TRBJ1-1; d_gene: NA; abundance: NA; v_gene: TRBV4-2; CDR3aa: CASNQPGGEYTEAFF; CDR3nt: TGTGCCAGCAACCAACCCGGCGGGGAGTACACTGAAGCTTTCTTT
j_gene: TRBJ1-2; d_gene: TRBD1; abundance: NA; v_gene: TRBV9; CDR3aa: CASRPAGGPYGYTF; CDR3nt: TGTGCCAGCAGGCCGGCAGGGGGCCCCTATGGCTACACCTTC
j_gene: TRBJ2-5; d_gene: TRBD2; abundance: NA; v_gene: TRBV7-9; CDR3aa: CASTTSGSGETQYF; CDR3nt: TGTGCCAGCACCACTAGCGGGAGTGGAGAGACCCAGTACTTC
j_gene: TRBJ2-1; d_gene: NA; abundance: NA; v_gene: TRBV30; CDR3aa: CAWEQGRSYNEQFF; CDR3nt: TGTGCCTGGGAACAGGGAAGGTCCTACAATGAGCAGTTCTTC
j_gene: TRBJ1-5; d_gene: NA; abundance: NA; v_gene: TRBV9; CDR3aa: CASSPEGVSQPQHF; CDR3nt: TGTGCCAGCAGCCCAGAGGGGGTATCCCAGCCCCAGCATTTT
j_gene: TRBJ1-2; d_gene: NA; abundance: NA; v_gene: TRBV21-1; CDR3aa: CASSKRVFGTAHTNYGYTF; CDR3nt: TGTGCCAGCAGCAAACGCGTATTTGGGACAGCGCACACAAACTATGGCTACACCTTC
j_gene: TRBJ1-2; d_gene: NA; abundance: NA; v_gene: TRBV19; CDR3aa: CASKAGNYGYTF; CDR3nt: TGTGCCAGTAAAGCAGGGAACTATGGCTACACCTTC
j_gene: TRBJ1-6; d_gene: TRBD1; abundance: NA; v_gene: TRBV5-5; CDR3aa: CASAGQYNSPLHF; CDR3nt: TGTGCCAGCGCGGGACAGTATAATTCACCCCTCCACTTT
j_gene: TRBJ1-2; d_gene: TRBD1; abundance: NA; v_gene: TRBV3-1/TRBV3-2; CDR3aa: CASSPRGQFLVAYGYTF; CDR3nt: TGTGCCAGCAGCCCCCGGGGACAGTTTTTAGTCGCCTATGGCTACACCTTC
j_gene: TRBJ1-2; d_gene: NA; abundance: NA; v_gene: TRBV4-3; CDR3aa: CASSLTDYGYTF; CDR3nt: TGCGCCAGCAGCCTGACAGACTATGGCTACACCTTC
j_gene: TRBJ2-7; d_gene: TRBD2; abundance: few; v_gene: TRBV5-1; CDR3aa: CASSSTSGGAGIAYEQYF; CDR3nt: TGCGCCAGCAGCTCGACTAGCGGGGGAGCCGGTATCGCCTACGAGCAGTACTTC
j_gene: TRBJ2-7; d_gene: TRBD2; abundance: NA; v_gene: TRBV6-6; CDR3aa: CASSRGLASYEQYF; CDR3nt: TGTGCCAGCAGCCGGGGACTAGCGTCCTACGAGCAGTACTTC
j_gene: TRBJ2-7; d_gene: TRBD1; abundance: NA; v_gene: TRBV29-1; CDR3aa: CSVEETGNEQYF; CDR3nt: TGCAGCGTTGAAGAGACAGGGAACGAGCAGTACTTC
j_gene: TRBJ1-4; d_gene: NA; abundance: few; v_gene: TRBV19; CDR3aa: CASSPGTITYEKLFF; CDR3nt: TGTGCCAGTAGTCCAGGGACAATTACCTATGAAAAACTGTTTTTT
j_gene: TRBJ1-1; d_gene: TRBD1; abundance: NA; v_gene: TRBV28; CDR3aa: CASRGTGVTEAFF; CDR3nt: TGTGCCAGCAGGGGAACAGGGGTCACTGAAGCTTTCTTT
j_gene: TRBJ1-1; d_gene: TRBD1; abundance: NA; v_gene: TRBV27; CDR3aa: CASSSLTGRYEAFF; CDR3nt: TGTGCCAGCAGTTCTTTGACAGGGAGGTATGAAGCTTTCTTT
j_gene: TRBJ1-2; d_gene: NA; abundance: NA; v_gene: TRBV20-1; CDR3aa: CSARIIDGYTF; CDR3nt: TGCAGTGCTAGAATAATAGATGGCTACACCTTC
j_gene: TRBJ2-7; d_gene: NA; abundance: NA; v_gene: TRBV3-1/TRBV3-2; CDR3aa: CASSQYGVGEQYF; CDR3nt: TGTGCCAGCAGCCAATACGGGGTGGGGGAGCAGTACTTC
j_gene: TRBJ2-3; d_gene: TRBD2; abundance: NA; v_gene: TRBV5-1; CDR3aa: CASSFGAGVTDTQYF; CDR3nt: TGCGCCAGCAGCTTTGGGGCGGGGGTCACAGATACGCAGTATTTT
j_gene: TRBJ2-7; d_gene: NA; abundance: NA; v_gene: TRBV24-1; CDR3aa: CATSDPSVYEQYF; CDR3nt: TGTGCCACCAGTGATCCCTCAGTGTACGAGCAGTACTTC
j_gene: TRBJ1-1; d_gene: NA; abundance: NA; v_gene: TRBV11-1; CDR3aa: CASSILSTLSTEAFF; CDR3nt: TGTGCCAGCAGCATTCTCTCTACTCTAAGCACTGAAGCTTTCTTT
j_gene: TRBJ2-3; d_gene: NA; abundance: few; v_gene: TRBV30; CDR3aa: CAWSVRLADTQYF; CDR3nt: TGTGCCTGGAGTGTTCGACTGGCAGATACGCAGTATTTT
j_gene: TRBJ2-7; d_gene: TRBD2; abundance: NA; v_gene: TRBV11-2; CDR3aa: CASSHLFGEGEQYF; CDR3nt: TGTGCCAGCAGCCACCTCTTCGGGGAGGGCGAGCAGTACTTC
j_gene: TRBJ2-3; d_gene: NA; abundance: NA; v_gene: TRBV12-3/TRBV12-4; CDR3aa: CASSGVGAQYF; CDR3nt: TGTGCCAGCTCAGGGGTGGGGGCGCAGTATTTT
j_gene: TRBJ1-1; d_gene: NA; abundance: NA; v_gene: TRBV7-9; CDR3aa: CASSSGPEHEAFF; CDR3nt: TGTGCCAGCAGCTCAGGGCCCGAGCATGAAGCTTTCTTT
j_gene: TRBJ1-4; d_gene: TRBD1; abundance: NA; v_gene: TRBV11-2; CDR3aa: CASSLNPGGNEKLFF; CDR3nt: TGTGCCAGCAGCTTAAACCCAGGGGGGAATGAAAAACTGTTTTTT
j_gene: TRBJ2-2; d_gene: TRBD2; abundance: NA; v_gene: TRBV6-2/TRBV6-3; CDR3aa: CASSSTKYQREGTGELFF; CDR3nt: TGTGCCAGCAGTTCTACCAAATATCAGCGGGAGGGAACCGGGGAGCTGTTTTTT
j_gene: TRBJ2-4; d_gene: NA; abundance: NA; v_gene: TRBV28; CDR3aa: CASTTSGNIQYF; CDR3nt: TGTGCCAGCACAACATCAGGGAACATTCAGTACTTC
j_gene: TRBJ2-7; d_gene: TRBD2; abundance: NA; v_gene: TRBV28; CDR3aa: CASTLVGTTGDEQYF; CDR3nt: TGTGCCAGCACGTTGGTTGGGACTACCGGGGACGAGCAGTACTTC
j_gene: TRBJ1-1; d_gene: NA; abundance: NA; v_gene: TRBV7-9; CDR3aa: CASSSQGFPEAFF; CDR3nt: TGTGCCAGCAGCTCGCAGGGATTCCCTGAAGCTTTCTTT
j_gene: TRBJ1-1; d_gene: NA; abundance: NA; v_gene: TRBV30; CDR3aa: CAWIRGSVNTEAFF; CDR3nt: TGTGCCTGGATCCGGGGGTCGGTGAACACTGAAGCTTTCTTT
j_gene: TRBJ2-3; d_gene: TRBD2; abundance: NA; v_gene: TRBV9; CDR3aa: CASSVGLAGRDGARTDTQYF; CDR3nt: TGTGCCAGCAGCGTAGGACTAGCGGGACGAGACGGGGCTCGCACAGATACGCAGTATTTT
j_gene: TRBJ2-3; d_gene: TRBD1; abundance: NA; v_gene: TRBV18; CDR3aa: CASSSDRVSTDTQYF; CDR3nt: TGTGCCAGCTCATCTGACAGGGTTAGCACAGATACGCAGTATTTT
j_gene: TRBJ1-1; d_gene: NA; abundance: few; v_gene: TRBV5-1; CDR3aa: CASSVSTGNTEAFF; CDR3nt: TGCGCCAGCAGTGTTTCGACAGGGAACACTGAAGCTTTCTTT
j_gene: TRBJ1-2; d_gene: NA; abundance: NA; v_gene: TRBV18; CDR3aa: CASSPPSLKYYGYTF; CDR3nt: TGTGCCAGCTCACCACCAAGCCTGAAATACTATGGCTACACCTTC
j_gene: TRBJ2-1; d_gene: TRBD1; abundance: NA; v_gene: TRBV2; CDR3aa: CASSVRTGPYNEQFF; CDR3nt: TGTGCCAGCAGTGTCCGGACAGGGCCTTACAATGAGCAGTTCTTC
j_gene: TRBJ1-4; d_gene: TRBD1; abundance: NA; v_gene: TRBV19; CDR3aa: CASSRGQGVRGEKLFF; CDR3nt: TGTGCCAGTAGTAGAGGACAGGGGGTTAGGGGTGAAAAACTGTTTTTT
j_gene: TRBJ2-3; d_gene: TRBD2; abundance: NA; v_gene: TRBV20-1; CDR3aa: CSASLGLAGGLGTDTQYF; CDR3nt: TGCAGTGCGAGTCTCGGACTAGCGGGGGGATTGGGCACAGATACGCAGTATTTT
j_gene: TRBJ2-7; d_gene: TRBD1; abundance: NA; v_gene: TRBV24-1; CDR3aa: CATSRSDRDGNEQYF; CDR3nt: TGTGCCACCAGTCGATCCGACAGGGATGGCAACGAGCAGTACTTC
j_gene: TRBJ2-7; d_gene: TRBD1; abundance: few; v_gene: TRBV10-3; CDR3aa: CAISSGQGLENEQYF; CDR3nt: TGTGCCATCAGTAGTGGACAGGGATTAGAGAACGAGCAGTACTTC